These T cell receptor beta chains were read from a single sample in a study of T-cell memory formation after mild COVID-19. MiXCR, run by TCRdb on the 5' RACE reads, gives a single entry per CDR3 protein. The sample has some 310,000 distinct CDR3 sequences; roughly 20% are singletons. Sample: PBMCs or a T cell subset sorted from them (not recorded which). Receptors originate from a young man who had mild COVID-19 (a few samples of this study predate the infection). Cell type and time point are not known. Both conserved end residues are part of each CDR3. D genes are given only for firm matches. Clone size is shown for a subset of rows, as once, few, many or a class of expanded clone.

J,D,length,V,size,CDR3,DNA
TRBJ2-3,TRBD2,14,TRBV12-3/TRBV12-4,NA,CASIPGLATDTQYF,TGTGCCAGCATTCCGGGACTAGCGACAGATACGCAGTATTTT
TRBJ1-2,NA,13,TRBV18,NA,CASSPSVIEGYTF,TGTGCCAGCTCACCATCGGTAATAGAAGGCTACACCTTC
TRBJ1-2,NA,15,TRBV5-5,few,CASSRPGRPNYGYTF,TGTGCCAGCAGCCGCCCTGGGCGTCCCAACTATGGCTACACCTTC
TRBJ2-3,NA,15,TRBV7-3,NA,CASSLNLGLTDTQYF,TGTGCCAGCAGCTTAAATTTAGGGCTCACAGATACGCAGTATTTT
TRBJ2-1,TRBD2,15,TRBV6-2/TRBV6-3,NA,CASSYSRGGASEQFF,TGTGCCAGCAGTTACTCTCGCGGGGGGGCTTCTGAGCAGTTCTTC
TRBJ2-7,NA,12,TRBV7-9,NA,CASSLVRTEQYF,TGTGCCAGCAGCTTAGTTAGGACAGAGCAGTACTTC
TRBJ2-7,TRBD2,18,TRBV6-6,NA,CASSHGLAGGIYSYEQYF,TGTGCCAGCAGCCATGGACTAGCGGGGGGGATATACTCCTACGAGCAGTACTTC
TRBJ1-1,NA,12,TRBV19,few,CASKAVNTEAFF,TGTGCCAGTAAAGCCGTGAACACTGAAGCTTTCTTT
TRBJ1-2,TRBD1,18,TRBV4-3,few,CASSQDGTGDRRAYGYTF,TGCGCCAGCAGCCAAGATGGGACAGGGGATCGTCGGGCCTATGGCTACACCTTC
TRBJ2-1,TRBD2,16,TRBV18,NA,CASTSAPLAAYNEQFF,TGTGCCAGCACGTCGGCCCCTCTAGCGGCATACAATGAGCAGTTCTTC
TRBJ2-5,NA,13,TRBV7-2,NA,CASRPLSQETQYF,TGTGCCAGCAGGCCCCTATCGCAAGAGACCCAGTACTTC
TRBJ2-2,TRBD2,20,TRBV4-1,few,CASSHRGKTLAGGNTGELFF,TGCGCCAGCAGCCATCGAGGGAAAACCCTCGCGGGGGGCAACACCGGGGAGCTGTTTTTT
TRBJ2-1,TRBD2,15,TRBV7-3,few,CASSLVGLPGNEQFF,TGTGCCAGCAGCTTAGTGGGACTACCCGGCAATGAGCAGTTCTTC
TRBJ2-3,NA,13,TRBV29-1,NA,CSVEIPGTDTQYF,TGCAGCGTTGAAATACCGGGGACAGATACGCAGTATTTT
TRBJ1-1,NA,15,TRBV9,once,CASSVDPDPGTEAFF,TGTGCCAGCAGCGTAGATCCTGACCCAGGCACTGAAGCTTTCTTT
TRBJ1-2,NA,14,TRBV6-5,few,CASSPSGSGTGYTF,TGTGCCAGCAGCCCCAGCGGTTCAGGGACGGGCTACACCTTC
TRBJ1-5,NA,14,TRBV20-1,NA,CSASWATPSRPQHF,TGCAGTGCTAGCTGGGCTACCCCAAGTCGGCCCCAGCATTTT
TRBJ1-3,NA,12,TRBV20-1,few,CSARISGNTIYF,TGCAGTGCCCGGATTTCTGGAAACACCATATATTTT
TRBJ2-3,TRBD2,14,TRBV5-1,NA,CASSQGLVGDTQYF,TGCGCCAGCAGCCAGGGACTAGTCGGGGATACGCAGTATTTT
TRBJ2-3,NA,15,TRBV4-2,once,CASSQGGGHADTQYF,TGTGCCAGCAGCCAAGGTGGGGGCCACGCAGATACGCAGTATTTT
TRBJ2-2,NA,15,TRBV30,NA,CAWSVNPRGSGELFF,TGTGCCTGGAGTGTAAATCCCCGGGGGAGCGGGGAGCTGTTTTTT
TRBJ1-1,TRBD1,15,TRBV27,NA,CASSLSRAGGTEAFF,TGTGCCAGCAGTTTATCCCGCGCAGGGGGTACTGAAGCTTTCTTT
TRBJ2-5,NA,14,TRBV18,NA,CASSPADNQETQYF,TGTGCCAGCTCACCAGCCGACAACCAAGAGACCCAGTACTTC
TRBJ1-3,TRBD1,15,TRBV4-1,NA,CASSHDRGLGNTIYF,TGCGCCAGCAGCCACGACAGGGGGCTTGGAAACACCATATATTTT
TRBJ1-2,NA,12,TRBV7-9,NA,CASSLEVPGYTF,TGTGCCAGCAGCTTAGAGGTTCCTGGCTACACCTTC